This T cell receptor beta chain was recovered during a study of monozygotic twins with inflammatory bowel disease (dated by TCRdb to between 2017 and 2020). Regarding the study in general: In total, around 28 monozygotic twin pairs made up the full study: 19 Danish pairs, all IBD-discordant, plus nine German pairs, of which four were IBD-concordant and five were IBD-discordant. The search for disease-associated traits relied mainly on comparing IBD patients with their genetically identical healthy co-twins within discordant pairs. Each individual had, on average, about 151 000 unique TCRalpha sequences and 181 000 unique TCRbeta sequences available for analysis.

From each donor, a roughly 2.5 ml peripheral blood sample was collected into PAXgene tubes and stored at -80 degrees C. Without T cell sorting, total RNA was isolated from whole blood using the PAXgene blood miRNA kit on an automated QIAcube. Peripheral blood from monozygotic twin pairs, either concordant or discordant for inflammatory bowel disease, underwent deep TCRalpha and TCRbeta repertoire profiling that used unique molecular barcoding. Smoking habits were recorded for all twin pairs, with individuals classified as current, former or never smokers. As concerns this clonotype: What this receptor recognizes is not known.

CDR1 and CDR2, per the germline V gene, are SGHAT and FQNNGV. Inclusive of the bounding cysteine and phenylalanine, the CDR3 is 18 residues long. The DNA is not on file. The method was 5' RACE. Preparation of each TCR library used 3,000 to 4,000 ng of total RNA. For each sample, cDNA synthesis was carried out in eight separate reactions using SMARTScribe reverse transcriptase. Unique molecular identifiers containing a 6-nucleotide sample barcode were introduced through template switching during cDNA synthesis. TCRalpha and TCRbeta cDNA was amplified by two nested PCRs of 16 and 9 cycles, with bead purification after each PCR. Before amplification, the cDNA was both treated with uracil DNA-glycosylase and purified with the QIAquick PCR purification kit. In the second PCR, Illumina TruSeq-compatible adapters and sample-specific barcodes were added. Library quality and concentration were assessed using TapeStation and Qubit, and 5 ng of each library was pooled. The pooled libraries were sequenced with 2 x 100 bp reads and custom sequencing primers on an Illumina HiSeq2500 single-index Rapid Run. In the authors' own workflow: PCR and sequencing errors were corrected by UMI-based consensus assembly using MiGEC version 1.2.6. MiXCR version 2.1.1 was used to carry out V(D)J alignment, clonotype assembly and CDR3 extraction. To normalise gene usage, clonotype sharing and MAIT/NKT TCR abundance, the analysis used the top 1000, 10 000 and 20 000 clonotypes per sample. Diversity was computed as the inverse Simpson index with the vegan R package after downsampling to 27 000 UMIs. Paired Mann-Whitney U tests were applied to discordant twin pairs, with Benjamini-Hochberg correction for multiple testing. TCRdb reprocessed the raw reads; every CDR3 protein sequence is a single record, and DNA is not supplied. TCRdb assigned the V and J calls; the authors' analysis was not used. This sample's table contains 300,000 to 350,000 distinct CDR3 sequences. Clones ranked in the top ten supply under 2.5% of the sample.

The investigation overall reported the following: Repertoire similarity did not differ between concordant and discordant twins, which could be due to limited statistical power. Measured by the inverse Simpson index, TCRbeta repertoire diversity was lower in IBD patients than in their healthy co-twins. IBD patients shared fewer clonotypes with other individuals than healthy twins did, most markedly in patients showing signs of disease activity. The analysis was unable to tell different T cell subtypes apart. The results gave no support for a single strong signal or clonotype linked to IBD. Background noise and inter-individual variability may have been introduced into the repertoires by the differing immunosuppressive treatments among patients.

The sequence is built from TRBV11-2 and TRBJ2-3; absent DNA, TCRdb's TRBD2 call cannot be checked. The TCR comes from a human donor with ulcerative colitis or Crohn's disease, or a healthy co-twin of an affected twin (not recorded which). The sequenced material came from blood. For the CDR3, the sequence is CASSLGTLAGGRTDTQYF.